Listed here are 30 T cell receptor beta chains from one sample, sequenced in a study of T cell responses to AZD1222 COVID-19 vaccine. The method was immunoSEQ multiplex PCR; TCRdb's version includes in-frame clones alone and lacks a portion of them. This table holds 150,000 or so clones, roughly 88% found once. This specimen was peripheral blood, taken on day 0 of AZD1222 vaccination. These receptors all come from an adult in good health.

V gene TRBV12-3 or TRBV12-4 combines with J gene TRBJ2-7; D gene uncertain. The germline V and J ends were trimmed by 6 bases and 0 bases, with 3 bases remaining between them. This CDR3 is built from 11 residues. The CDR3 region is CASSYSYEQYF. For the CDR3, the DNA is TGTGCCAGCAGCTACTCCTACGAGCAGTACTTC.

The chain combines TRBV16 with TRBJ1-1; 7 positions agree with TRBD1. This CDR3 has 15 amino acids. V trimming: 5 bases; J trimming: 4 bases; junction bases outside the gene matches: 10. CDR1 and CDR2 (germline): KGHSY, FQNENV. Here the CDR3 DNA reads TGTGCCAGCAGCTTGAGGGGGCAGGTTGGCACTGAAGCTTTCTTT. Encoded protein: CASSLRGQVGTEAFF.

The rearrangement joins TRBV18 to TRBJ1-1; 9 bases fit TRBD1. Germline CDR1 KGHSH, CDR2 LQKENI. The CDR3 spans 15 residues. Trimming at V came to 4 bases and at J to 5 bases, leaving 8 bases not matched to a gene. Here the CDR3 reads CASSRNRDRETEAFF. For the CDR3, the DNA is TGTGCCAGCTCACGGAACCGGGACAGGGAAACTGAAGCTTTCTTT.

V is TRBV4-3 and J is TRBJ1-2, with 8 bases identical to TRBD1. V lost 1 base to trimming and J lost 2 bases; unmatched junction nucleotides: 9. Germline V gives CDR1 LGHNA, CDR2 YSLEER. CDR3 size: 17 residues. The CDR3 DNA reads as TGCGCCAGCAGCCAAGCCACGGCCGGGACAGGAAACTATGGCTACACCTTC. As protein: CASSQATAGTGNYGYTF.

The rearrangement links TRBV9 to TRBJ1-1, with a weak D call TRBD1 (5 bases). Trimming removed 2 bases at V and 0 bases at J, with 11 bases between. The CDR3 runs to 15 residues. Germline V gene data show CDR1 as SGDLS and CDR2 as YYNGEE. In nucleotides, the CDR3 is TGTGCCAGCAGCGTCATGACAGAACTGAACACTGAAGCTTTCTTT. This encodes CASSVMTELNTEAFF.

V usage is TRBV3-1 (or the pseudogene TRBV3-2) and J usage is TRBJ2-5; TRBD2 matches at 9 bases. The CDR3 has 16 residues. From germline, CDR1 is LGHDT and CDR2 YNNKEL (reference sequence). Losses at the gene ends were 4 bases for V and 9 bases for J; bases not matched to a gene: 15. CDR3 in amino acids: CASSPPALAGAGPQYF. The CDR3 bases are TGTGCCAGCAGCCCTCCGGCACTAGCGGGCGCCGGGCCCCAGTACTTC.

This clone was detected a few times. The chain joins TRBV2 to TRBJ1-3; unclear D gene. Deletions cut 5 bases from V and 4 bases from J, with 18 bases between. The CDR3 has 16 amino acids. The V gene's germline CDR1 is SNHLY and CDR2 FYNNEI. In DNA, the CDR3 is TGTGCCAGCAGTTCCCGAGGTGGTTATAAAGGAAACACCATATATTTT. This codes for CASSSRGGYKGNTIYF.

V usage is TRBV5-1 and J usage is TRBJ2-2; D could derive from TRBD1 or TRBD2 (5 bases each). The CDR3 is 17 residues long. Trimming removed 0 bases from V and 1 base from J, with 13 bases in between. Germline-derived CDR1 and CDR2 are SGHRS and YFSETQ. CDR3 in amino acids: CASSLVSGSENTGELFF. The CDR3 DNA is TGCGCCAGCAGCTTGGTTTCAGGGAGCGAGAACACCGGGGAGCTGTTTTTT.

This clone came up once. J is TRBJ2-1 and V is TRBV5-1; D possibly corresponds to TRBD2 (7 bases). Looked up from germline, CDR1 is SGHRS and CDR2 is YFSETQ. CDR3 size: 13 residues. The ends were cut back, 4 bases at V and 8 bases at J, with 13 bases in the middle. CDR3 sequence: CASSGGAGYEQFF. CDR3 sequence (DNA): TGCGCCAGCAGCGGGGGGGCCGGGTATGAGCAGTTCTTC. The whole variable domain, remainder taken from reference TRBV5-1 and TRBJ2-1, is KAGVTQTPRYLIKTRGQQVTLSCSPISGHRSVSWYQQTPGQGLQFLFEYFSETQRNKGNFPGRFSGRQFSNSRSEMNVSTLELGDSALYLCASSGGAGYEQFFGPGTRLTVL.

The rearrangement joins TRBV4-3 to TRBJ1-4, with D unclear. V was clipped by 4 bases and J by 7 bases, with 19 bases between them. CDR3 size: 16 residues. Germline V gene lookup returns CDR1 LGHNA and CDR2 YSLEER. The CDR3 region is CASSPSFGQWSEKLFF. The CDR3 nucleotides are TGCGCCAGCAGCCCCTCCTTTGGGCAGTGGAGTGAAAAACTGTTTTTT.

In DNA, the CDR3 is TGTGCCAGCAGCCCGACCGCCGGCGGGGGCTACACCTTC. This codes for CASSPTAGGGYTF. The chain is built from TRBV12-3 or TRBV12-4 and TRBJ1-2; D ambiguous. The CDR3 length is 13 residues. V was cut by 6 bases and J by 8 bases, with 16 bases left in between.

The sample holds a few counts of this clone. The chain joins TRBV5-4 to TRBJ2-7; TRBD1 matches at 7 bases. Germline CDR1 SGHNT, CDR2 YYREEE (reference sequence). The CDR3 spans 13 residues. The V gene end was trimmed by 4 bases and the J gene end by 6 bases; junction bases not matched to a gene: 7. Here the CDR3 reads CASSKETGTEQYF. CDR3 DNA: TGTGCCAGCAGCAAGGAGACAGGGACCGAGCAGTACTTC.

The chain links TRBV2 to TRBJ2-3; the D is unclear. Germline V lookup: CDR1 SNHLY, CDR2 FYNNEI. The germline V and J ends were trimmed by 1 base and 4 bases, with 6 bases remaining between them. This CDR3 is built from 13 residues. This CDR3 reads CASSEGAPDTQYF. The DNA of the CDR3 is TGTGCCAGCAGTGAAGGAGCCCCAGATACGCAGTATTTT.

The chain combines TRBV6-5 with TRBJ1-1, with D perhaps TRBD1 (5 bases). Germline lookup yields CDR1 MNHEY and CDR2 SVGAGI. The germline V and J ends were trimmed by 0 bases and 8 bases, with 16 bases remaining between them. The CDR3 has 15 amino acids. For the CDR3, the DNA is TGTGCCAGCAGTTACTCGAGTACCGGGGGGTACGAAGCTTTCTTT. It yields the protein CASSYSSTGGYEAFF.

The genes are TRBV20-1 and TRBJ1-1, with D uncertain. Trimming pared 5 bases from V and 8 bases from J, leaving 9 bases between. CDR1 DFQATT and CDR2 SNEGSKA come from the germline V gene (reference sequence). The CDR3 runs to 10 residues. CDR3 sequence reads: CSAYGIEAFF. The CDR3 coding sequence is TGCAGTGCTTACGGGATAGAAGCTTTCTTT.

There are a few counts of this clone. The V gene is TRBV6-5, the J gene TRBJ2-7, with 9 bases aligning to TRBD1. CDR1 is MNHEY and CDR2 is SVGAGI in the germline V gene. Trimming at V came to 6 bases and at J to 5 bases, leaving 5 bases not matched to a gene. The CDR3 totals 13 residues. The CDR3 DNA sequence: TGTGCCAGCAGGGGACAGGGAGGCCACGAGCAGTACTTC. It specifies CASRGQGGHEQYF.

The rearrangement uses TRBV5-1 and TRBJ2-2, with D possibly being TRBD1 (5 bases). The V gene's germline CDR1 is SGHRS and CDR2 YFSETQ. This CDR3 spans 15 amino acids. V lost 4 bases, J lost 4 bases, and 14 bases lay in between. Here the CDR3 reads CASSVSLGATGELFF. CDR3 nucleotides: TGCGCCAGCAGCGTATCTTTAGGGGCCACCGGGGAGCTGTTTTTT.

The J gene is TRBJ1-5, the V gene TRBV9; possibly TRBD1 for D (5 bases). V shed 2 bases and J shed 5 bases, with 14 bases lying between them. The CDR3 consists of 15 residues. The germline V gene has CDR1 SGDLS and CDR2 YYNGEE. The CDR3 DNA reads TGTGCCAGCAGCGTCTCGGGCAGGGTCGATCAGCCCCAGCATTTT. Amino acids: CASSVSGRVDQPQHF.

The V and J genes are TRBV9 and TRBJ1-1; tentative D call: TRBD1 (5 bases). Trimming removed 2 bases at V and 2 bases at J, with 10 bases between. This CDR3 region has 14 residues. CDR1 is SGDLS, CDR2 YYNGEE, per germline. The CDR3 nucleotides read TGTGCCAGCAGCGTCCTGGGGCTTAACACTGAAGCTTTCTTT. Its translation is CASSVLGLNTEAFF.

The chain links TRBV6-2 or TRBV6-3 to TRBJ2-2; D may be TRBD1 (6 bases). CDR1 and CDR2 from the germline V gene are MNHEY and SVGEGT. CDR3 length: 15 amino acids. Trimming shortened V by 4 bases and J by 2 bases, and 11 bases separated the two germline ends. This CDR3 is CASSSNRVNTGELFF. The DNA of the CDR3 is TGTGCCAGCAGTTCTAACAGGGTTAACACCGGGGAGCTGTTTTTT.

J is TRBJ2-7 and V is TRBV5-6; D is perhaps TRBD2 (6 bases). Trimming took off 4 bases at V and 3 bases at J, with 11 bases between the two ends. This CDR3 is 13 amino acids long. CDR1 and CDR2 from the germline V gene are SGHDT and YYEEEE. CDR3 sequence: CASSPGLFYEQYF. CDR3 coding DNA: TGTGCCAGCAGCCCTGGACTATTCTACGAGCAGTACTTC.

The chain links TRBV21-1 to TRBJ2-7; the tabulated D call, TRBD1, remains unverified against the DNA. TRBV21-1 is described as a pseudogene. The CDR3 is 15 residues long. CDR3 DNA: TGTGCCAGCAGCAAGGGGCCGGGACATACACGGACTCAGTACTTC. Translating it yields CASSKGPGHTRTQYF.

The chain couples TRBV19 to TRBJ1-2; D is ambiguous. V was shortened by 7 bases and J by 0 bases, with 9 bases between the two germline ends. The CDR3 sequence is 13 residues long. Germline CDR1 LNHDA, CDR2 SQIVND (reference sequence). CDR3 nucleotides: TGTGCCAGTATGGACCTACCTAACTATGGCTACACCTTC. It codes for CASMDLPNYGYTF.

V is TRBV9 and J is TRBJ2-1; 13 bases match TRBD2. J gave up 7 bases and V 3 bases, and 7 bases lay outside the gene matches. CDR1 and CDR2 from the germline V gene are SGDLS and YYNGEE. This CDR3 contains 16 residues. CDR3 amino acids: CASSASLAGGPNEQFF. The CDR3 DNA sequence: TGTGCCAGCAGCGCGTCACTAGCGGGGGGGCCGAATGAGCAGTTCTTC.

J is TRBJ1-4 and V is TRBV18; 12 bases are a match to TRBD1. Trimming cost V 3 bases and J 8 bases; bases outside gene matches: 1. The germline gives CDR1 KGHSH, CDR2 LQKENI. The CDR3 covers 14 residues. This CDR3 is CASSPGTGGEKLFF. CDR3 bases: TGTGCCAGCTCACCCGGGACAGGGGGCGAAAAACTGTTTTTT.

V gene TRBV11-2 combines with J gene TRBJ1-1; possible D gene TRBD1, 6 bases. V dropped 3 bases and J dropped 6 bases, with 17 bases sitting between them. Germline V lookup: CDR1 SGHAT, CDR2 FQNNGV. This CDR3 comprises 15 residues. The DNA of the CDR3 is TGTGCCAGCAGCTTTGATCTAAACAGGGTCGCTGAAGCTTTCTTT. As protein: CASSFDLNRVAEAFF.

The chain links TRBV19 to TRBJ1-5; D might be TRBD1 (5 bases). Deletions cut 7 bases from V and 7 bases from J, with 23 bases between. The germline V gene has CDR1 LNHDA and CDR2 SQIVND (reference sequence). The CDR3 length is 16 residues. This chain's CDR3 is CASMVGAGRSGQPQHF. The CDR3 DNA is TGTGCCAGTATGGTCGGGGCAGGGCGAAGTGGGCAGCCCCAGCATTTT.

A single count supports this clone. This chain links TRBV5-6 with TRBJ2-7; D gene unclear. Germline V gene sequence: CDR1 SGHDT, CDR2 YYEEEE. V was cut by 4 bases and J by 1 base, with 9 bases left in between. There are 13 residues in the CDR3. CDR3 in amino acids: CASSPGPSYEQYF. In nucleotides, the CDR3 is TGTGCCAGCAGCCCGGGCCCTTCCTACGAGCAGTACTTC.

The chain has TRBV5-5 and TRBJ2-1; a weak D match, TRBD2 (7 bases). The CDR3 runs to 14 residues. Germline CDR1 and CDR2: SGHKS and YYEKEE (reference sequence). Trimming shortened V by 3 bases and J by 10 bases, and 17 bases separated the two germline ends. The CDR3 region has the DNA TGTGCCAGCAGCTCCAGAGGGGGGGTAAACGAGCAGTTCTTC. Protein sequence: CASSSRGGVNEQFF.

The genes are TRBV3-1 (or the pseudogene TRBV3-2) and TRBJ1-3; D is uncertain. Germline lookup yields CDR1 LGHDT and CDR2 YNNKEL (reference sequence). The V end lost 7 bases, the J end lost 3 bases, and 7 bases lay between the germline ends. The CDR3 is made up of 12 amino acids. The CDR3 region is CASTQFGNTIYF. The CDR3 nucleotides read TGTGCCAGCACCCAGTTTGGAAACACCATATATTTT.